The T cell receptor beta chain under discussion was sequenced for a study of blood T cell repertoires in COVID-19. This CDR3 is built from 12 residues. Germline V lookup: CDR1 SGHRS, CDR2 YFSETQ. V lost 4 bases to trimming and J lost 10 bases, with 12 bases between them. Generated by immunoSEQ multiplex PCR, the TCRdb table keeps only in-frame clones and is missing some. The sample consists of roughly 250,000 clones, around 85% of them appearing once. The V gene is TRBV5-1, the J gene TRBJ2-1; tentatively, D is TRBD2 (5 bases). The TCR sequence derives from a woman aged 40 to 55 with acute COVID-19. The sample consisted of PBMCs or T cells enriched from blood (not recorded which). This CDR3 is CASSATRREQFF. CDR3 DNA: TGCGCCAGCAGCGCAACTAGGCGAGAGCAGTTCTTC.